This T cell receptor beta chain derives from a study of T cell changes during pregnancy in multiple sclerosis (dated by TCRdb to about 2019). Study-level background: Changes in the T cell repertoire over the course of pregnancy were examined in this study in women with multiple sclerosis.

From V the trimming removes 4 bases and from J it removes 7 bases, while the gene matches leave 10 bases of the junction unaccounted for. The germline V gene supplies CDR1 SGHTA and CDR2 FQGNSA. Counted from cysteine to phenylalanine, this CDR3 has 15 amino acids. Only the CDR3 DNA stays, 45 bases, in frame from base 1. A note on this clone: The target of this receptor is not known. No qualities accompany the bases; no much larger clone lies one base away.

Library preparation was by the immunoSEQ multiplex PCR assay. The immuneACCESS repertoire file appears here via TCRdb, limited to in-frame rearrangements. These files lack a portion of the clones; in checked studies, under half of the deficit traces to unresolved V genes, and the cause of the others is not known. A total of 30,000 to 45,000 clones appear in this sample, more than 85% of them only once. Around 0.41% of the sample rests with the top ten. The chain is encoded by TRBV7-2 joined to TRBJ1-2, with 9 central nucleotides matching TRBD1. The source was CD4+ T cells from peripheral blood mononuclear cells, collected in the third trimester of pregnancy. The clonotype originates from a female donor in good health, enrolled as a control in a pregnancy study. The CDR3 region reads CASSSTGGSTPGYTF. The sequence in DNA is TGTGCCAGCAGCTCGACAGGGGGGTCTACTCCTGGCTACACCTTC.